This entry describes one T cell receptor (beta chain). Its antigen remains unknown. Clones were read by immunoSEQ multiplex PCR, and TCRdb kept only the in-frame ones, dropping some. The sample has roughly 28,000 clones; under 90% are singletons. This sample is part of a study of OX40 agonist ivuxolimab in advanced cancers. Study-level findings and limits: Certain nonresponders likewise exhibited a low normalized T-cell clonal expansion. Dosing at 0.1 to 3.0 mg/kg was accompanied by clonal expansion of CD4+ and CD8+ blood T cells by week 6. CD8+ T cells averaged more expanded clones than CD4+.

Drawing of blood for sampling happened at baseline, at cycle 4 day 1, and at cycle 7 day 1. The CDR3 contains 13 residues. Trimming took off 8 bases at V and 5 bases at J, with 14 bases between the two ends. The germline gives CDR1 MNHEY, CDR2 SMNVEV (reference sequence). This sequence originates from an adult with an advanced solid tumor such as melanoma, head and neck, liver or kidney cancer. Specimen: CD4+ or CD8+ T cells sorted from blood, collected in a trial of the OX40 agonist ivuxolimab. The rearrangement links TRBV27 to TRBJ2-3; D might be TRBD1 (6 bases). CDR3 residues: CASGTGSVDTQYF. The CDR3, as DNA: TGTGCCAGCGGTACAGGGTCGGTAGATACGCAGTATTTT.